The clone carrying this T cell receptor (beta chain) was seen a handful of times. PCR primers comprised 60 Vbeta and 13 Jbeta primers. Produced via immunoSEQ multiplex PCR; TCRdb's table is partial and in-frame only. The data contain around 180,000 clones, around 87% of them seen just once; the ten biggest clones take up approximately 1.5%. The sample originates from a study of cytomegalovirus exposure and HLA in healthy donors. V gave up 4 bases and J gave up 2 bases; unmatched junction bases: 3. The CDR3 loop spans 14 amino acids. The V gene's germline CDR1 is SNHLY and CDR2 FYNNEI. This sequence was found in a woman under 30 in good health and CMV-seronegative. The sample comprised PBMCs. V and J are TRBV2 and TRBJ2-3, with 7 bases matching TRBD1. CDR3 nucleotide sequence: TGTGCCAGCAGTGTGGACAGGATCACAGATACGCAGTATTTT. It translates to CASSVDRITDTQYF.